Detailed here is one T cell receptor (beta chain). This specimen belongs to a study of blood T cell repertoires in COVID-19. Overall study: The United States, Italy and Spain provided the acute and convalescent COVID-19 samples. T cells, B-cell-depleted T cells, or PBMCs supplied cDNA or gDNA.

Original data processing: Quantification of nucleated cells was approximated via reference gene primer amplification. Profiled with immunoSEQ multiplex PCR; TCRdb holds only in-frame clones, not every one. V, J and clone size are taken as reported in that table, and D and trimming were inferred from the DNA itself. Among roughly 61,000 clones, more than 70% were seen once, and the ten largest hold roughly 4.8%. The V gene's germline CDR1 is KGHSH and CDR2 LQKENI. The CDR3 length is 14 residues. V gave up 3 bases and J gave up 0 bases, with 8 bases separating them. This TCR came from a man in his forties or fifties with active COVID-19. The J gene is TRBJ1-1, the V gene TRBV18; D call uncertain. Sequencing was performed on peripheral blood. CDR3 residues: CASSPGKMNTEAFF. DNA of the CDR3: TGTGCCAGCTCACCGGGCAAGATGAACACTGAAGCTTTCTTT.